The rows below give T cell receptor beta chains drawn from one sample of a study of T cells after yellow fever vaccination. Each CDR3 protein is one row after TCRdb ran MiXCR on the 5' RACE reads. The repertoire includes some 160,000 distinct CDR3 sequences, around 9.7% of them detected once, and roughly 40% sits in the top ten. The sample in question was CD8+ T cells sorted from PBMCs, obtained 45 days after the yellow fever booster vaccination. These receptors all stem from a man aged 18 to 30 who received the YFV17D yellow fever vaccine. CDR3s include the opening cysteine and the closing phenylalanine or tryptophan. Each record gives: clone size, J gene, D gene, V gene, CDR3 protein, CDR3 DNA. D genes are given only for firm matches. Some rows have no size entry. The others give once, few or many, or a class for an expanded clone.

abundance: few
j_gene: TRBJ1-2
d_gene: -
v_gene: TRBV24-1
CDR3aa: CATSSPGFYGYTF
CDR3nt: TGTGCCACCTCCTCACCGGGCTTCTATGGCTACACCTTC

abundance: -
j_gene: TRBJ2-1
d_gene: -
v_gene: TRBV27
CDR3aa: CASSFIYGNEQFF
CDR3nt: TGTGCCAGCAGTTTTATTTACGGAAATGAGCAGTTCTTC

abundance: few
j_gene: TRBJ2-5
d_gene: -
v_gene: TRBV12-3/TRBV12-4
CDR3aa: CASSFLGQGLLQETQYF
CDR3nt: TGTGCCAGCAGTTTTCTCGGGCAGGGGCTGCTCCAAGAGACCCAGTACTTC

abundance: few
j_gene: TRBJ2-5
d_gene: -
v_gene: TRBV27
CDR3aa: CASSPLGRETQYF
CDR3nt: TGTGCCAGCAGTCCACTGGGGAGAGAGACCCAGTACTTC

abundance: -
j_gene: TRBJ2-1
d_gene: TRBD1
v_gene: TRBV7-6
CDR3aa: CASSFGTGFEQFF
CDR3nt: TGTGCCAGCAGCTTCGGGACAGGGTTTGAGCAGTTCTTC

abundance: -
j_gene: TRBJ2-2
d_gene: -
v_gene: TRBV7-9
CDR3aa: CASSSTKGNTGELFF
CDR3nt: TGTGCCAGCAGCTCGACCAAGGGGAACACCGGGGAGCTGTTTTTT

abundance: few
j_gene: TRBJ2-2
d_gene: -
v_gene: TRBV6-2/TRBV6-3
CDR3aa: CASSSEGVTGELFF
CDR3nt: TGTGCCAGCAGTTCCGAAGGGGTCACCGGGGAGCTGTTTTTT

abundance: -
j_gene: TRBJ1-1
d_gene: -
v_gene: TRBV2
CDR3aa: CASSGTGGSVYTEAFF
CDR3nt: TGTGCCAGCAGTGGGACTGGGGGCAGTGTTTACACTGAAGCTTTCTTT

abundance: few
j_gene: TRBJ2-3
d_gene: TRBD1
v_gene: TRBV19
CDR3aa: CASSTLTGAGDTQYF
CDR3nt: TGTGCCAGTAGTACACTCACAGGGGCGGGAGATACGCAGTATTTT

abundance: -
j_gene: TRBJ2-7
d_gene: -
v_gene: TRBV18
CDR3aa: CASSPPSSYEQYF
CDR3nt: TGTGCCAGCTCACCACCTTCCTCCTACGAGCAGTACTTC

abundance: -
j_gene: TRBJ2-7
d_gene: TRBD1
v_gene: TRBV6-2/TRBV6-3
CDR3aa: CASSLSGTGIEQYF
CDR3nt: TGTGCCAGCAGTCTGTCCGGGACAGGGATCGAGCAGTACTTC

abundance: few
j_gene: TRBJ1-5
d_gene: TRBD1
v_gene: TRBV19
CDR3aa: CASNLGQGDNQPQHF
CDR3nt: TGTGCCAGTAACCTAGGACAGGGCGACAATCAGCCCCAGCATTTT

abundance: many
j_gene: TRBJ1-6
d_gene: -
v_gene: TRBV6-2/TRBV6-3
CDR3aa: CASSPGQYNSPLHF
CDR3nt: TGTGCCAGCAGCCCGGGACAATATAATTCACCCCTCCACTTT

abundance: -
j_gene: TRBJ2-7
d_gene: TRBD1
v_gene: TRBV5-5
CDR3aa: CASSEGQVGYEQYF
CDR3nt: TGTGCCAGCAGCGAAGGACAGGTAGGCTACGAGCAGTACTTC

abundance: -
j_gene: TRBJ2-1
d_gene: -
v_gene: TRBV4-2
CDR3aa: CASSQAGDGEQFF
CDR3nt: TGTGCCAGCAGCCAAGCGGGGGATGGCGAGCAGTTCTTC

abundance: few
j_gene: TRBJ1-1
d_gene: -
v_gene: TRBV5-1
CDR3aa: CASSSNAGEVAFF
CDR3nt: TGCGCCAGCAGCTCCAACGCAGGGGAGGTCGCTTTCTTT

abundance: -
j_gene: TRBJ1-2
d_gene: -
v_gene: TRBV4-2
CDR3aa: CASSQDRTTYGYTF
CDR3nt: TGTGCCAGCAGCCAAGACAGAACAACCTATGGCTACACCTTC

abundance: many
j_gene: TRBJ2-7
d_gene: -
v_gene: TRBV6-5
CDR3aa: CASSPSADTYEQYF
CDR3nt: TGTGCCAGCAGCCCAAGCGCCGACACCTACGAGCAGTACTTC

abundance: -
j_gene: TRBJ1-5
d_gene: -
v_gene: TRBV6-2/TRBV6-3
CDR3aa: CASSPRGVQPQHF
CDR3nt: TGTGCCAGCAGTCCCCGGGGGGTACAGCCCCAGCATTTT

abundance: few
j_gene: TRBJ1-3
d_gene: -
v_gene: TRBV29-1
CDR3aa: CSVEAGIGNTIYF
CDR3nt: TGCAGCGTTGAAGCGGGGATTGGAAACACCATATATTTT

abundance: -
j_gene: TRBJ2-2
d_gene: -
v_gene: TRBV6-1
CDR3aa: CASSEALWGANTGELFF
CDR3nt: TGTGCCAGCAGTGAAGCGTTATGGGGAGCGAACACCGGGGAGCTGTTTTTT

abundance: few
j_gene: TRBJ2-2
d_gene: -
v_gene: TRBV7-6
CDR3aa: CASSRGGTGELFF
CDR3nt: TGTGCCAGCAGCCGAGGGGGGACCGGGGAGCTGTTTTTT

abundance: -
j_gene: TRBJ1-1
d_gene: TRBD1
v_gene: TRBV7-9
CDR3aa: CASRRGQGDTEAFF
CDR3nt: TGTGCCAGCAGACGTGGACAGGGGGACACTGAAGCTTTCTTT

abundance: few
j_gene: TRBJ2-3
d_gene: TRBD2
v_gene: TRBV4-2
CDR3aa: CASSQDGPSGFTNTQYF
CDR3nt: TGTGCCAGCAGCCAAGATGGGCCTAGCGGATTCACTAATACGCAGTATTTT

abundance: -
j_gene: TRBJ2-7
d_gene: -
v_gene: TRBV7-2
CDR3aa: CASSPPLGVHEQYF
CDR3nt: TGTGCCAGCAGCCCCCCCCTAGGGGTCCACGAGCAGTACTTC

abundance: few
j_gene: TRBJ1-1
d_gene: -
v_gene: TRBV28
CDR3aa: CASRLPAGDTEAFF
CDR3nt: TGTGCCAGCAGGCTACCCGCCGGGGACACTGAAGCTTTCTTT

abundance: few
j_gene: TRBJ2-2
d_gene: -
v_gene: TRBV6-6
CDR3aa: CASSATGELFF
CDR3nt: TGTGCCAGCAGTGCCACCGGGGAGCTGTTTTTT

abundance: few
j_gene: TRBJ1-2
d_gene: -
v_gene: TRBV5-1
CDR3aa: CASSPGTLGDTYGYTF
CDR3nt: TGCGCCAGCAGCCCCGGAACTCTGGGAGATACCTATGGCTACACCTTC

abundance: few
j_gene: TRBJ2-1
d_gene: TRBD1
v_gene: TRBV12-3/TRBV12-4
CDR3aa: CASSLITGGSYNEQFF
CDR3nt: TGTGCCAGCAGTTTAATAACAGGGGGCTCCTACAATGAGCAGTTCTTC

abundance: many
j_gene: TRBJ2-3
d_gene: -
v_gene: TRBV7-2
CDR3aa: CASSWEAWTDTQYF
CDR3nt: TGTGCCAGCAGCTGGGAAGCGTGGACAGATACGCAGTATTTT

abundance: few
j_gene: TRBJ2-1
d_gene: -
v_gene: TRBV6-4
CDR3aa: CAIPVWGPDGNEQFF
CDR3nt: TGTGCCATCCCAGTTTGGGGACCGGACGGCAATGAGCAGTTCTTC

abundance: -
j_gene: TRBJ2-5
d_gene: -
v_gene: TRBV14
CDR3aa: CASSPLTGMETQYF
CDR3nt: TGTGCCAGCAGCCCGTTGACCGGGATGGAGACCCAGTACTTC

abundance: -
j_gene: TRBJ2-1
d_gene: -
v_gene: TRBV7-6
CDR3aa: CASGNSEQFF
CDR3nt: TGTGCCAGCGGGAATTCTGAGCAGTTCTTC

abundance: -
j_gene: TRBJ2-3
d_gene: TRBD2
v_gene: TRBV12-3/TRBV12-4
CDR3aa: CASSFLAGGPKDTQYF
CDR3nt: TGTGCCAGCAGTTTTTTAGCGGGGGGGCCGAAAGATACGCAGTATTTT

abundance: -
j_gene: TRBJ1-1
d_gene: -
v_gene: TRBV7-2
CDR3aa: CASSLVNRDNTEAFF
CDR3nt: TGTGCCAGCAGCTTAGTAAACAGGGATAACACTGAAGCTTTCTTT

abundance: -
j_gene: TRBJ2-5
d_gene: -
v_gene: TRBV6-5
CDR3aa: CASSYTAGKETQYF
CDR3nt: TGTGCCAGCAGTTACACCGCGGGGAAAGAGACCCAGTACTTC

abundance: -
j_gene: TRBJ1-5
d_gene: -
v_gene: TRBV4-1
CDR3aa: CASSQVSMEPGGSNQPQHF
CDR3nt: TGCGCCAGCAGCCAAGTTAGCATGGAGCCCGGGGGGAGCAATCAGCCCCAGCATTTT

abundance: -
j_gene: TRBJ2-3
d_gene: TRBD1
v_gene: TRBV28
CDR3aa: CASSQLGTARTDTQYF
CDR3nt: TGTGCCAGCAGTCAACTTGGGACAGCTAGGACAGATACGCAGTATTTT

abundance: medium-sized
j_gene: TRBJ1-5
d_gene: -
v_gene: TRBV29-1
CDR3aa: CSVEDGRGGNQPQHF
CDR3nt: TGCAGCGTTGAAGACGGGAGGGGAGGGAATCAGCCCCAGCATTTT

abundance: -
j_gene: TRBJ1-2
d_gene: TRBD1
v_gene: TRBV27
CDR3aa: CASSFGQGSYGYTF
CDR3nt: TGTGCCAGCAGTTTTGGACAGGGTTCCTATGGCTACACCTTC

abundance: few
j_gene: TRBJ2-3
d_gene: -
v_gene: TRBV6-5
CDR3aa: CATGTARGTDTQYF
CDR3nt: TGTGCCACCGGGACCGCGCGGGGCACAGATACGCAGTATTTT

abundance: -
j_gene: TRBJ1-4
d_gene: -
v_gene: TRBV29-1
CDR3aa: CSGLQTTNEKLFF
CDR3nt: TGCAGCGGCCTCCAAACAACTAATGAAAAACTGTTTTTT

abundance: few
j_gene: TRBJ2-2
d_gene: -
v_gene: TRBV7-2
CDR3aa: CASSLVAANTGELFF
CDR3nt: TGTGCCAGCAGCTTAGTGGCAGCGAACACCGGGGAGCTGTTTTTT

abundance: few
j_gene: TRBJ2-1
d_gene: -
v_gene: TRBV7-3
CDR3aa: CASSSQGTYNEQFF
CDR3nt: TGTGCCAGCAGCTCCCAGGGGACCTACAATGAGCAGTTCTTC

abundance: few
j_gene: TRBJ2-7
d_gene: TRBD1
v_gene: TRBV27
CDR3aa: CASRGFHRGYEQYF
CDR3nt: TGTGCCAGCAGGGGCTTTCACAGGGGCTACGAGCAGTACTTC

abundance: many
j_gene: TRBJ2-4
d_gene: -
v_gene: TRBV15
CDR3aa: CATSSDPGRRAKNIQYF
CDR3nt: TGTGCCACCAGCAGTGACCCGGGGAGGCGAGCCAAAAACATTCAGTACTTC

abundance: -
j_gene: TRBJ2-3
d_gene: -
v_gene: TRBV6-5
CDR3aa: CASSYEGTQSSTDTQYF
CDR3nt: TGTGCCAGCAGTTACGAGGGGACTCAAAGTAGCACAGATACGCAGTATTTT

abundance: -
j_gene: TRBJ2-7
d_gene: -
v_gene: TRBV4-3
CDR3aa: CPPTGSSYEQYF
CDR3nt: TGCCCCCCAACGGGCTCATCCTACGAGCAGTACTTC

abundance: -
j_gene: TRBJ2-2
d_gene: TRBD2
v_gene: TRBV4-1
CDR3aa: CASSQRGGFTGELFF
CDR3nt: TGCGCCAGCAGCCAGCGCGGGGGGTTTACCGGGGAGCTGTTTTTT